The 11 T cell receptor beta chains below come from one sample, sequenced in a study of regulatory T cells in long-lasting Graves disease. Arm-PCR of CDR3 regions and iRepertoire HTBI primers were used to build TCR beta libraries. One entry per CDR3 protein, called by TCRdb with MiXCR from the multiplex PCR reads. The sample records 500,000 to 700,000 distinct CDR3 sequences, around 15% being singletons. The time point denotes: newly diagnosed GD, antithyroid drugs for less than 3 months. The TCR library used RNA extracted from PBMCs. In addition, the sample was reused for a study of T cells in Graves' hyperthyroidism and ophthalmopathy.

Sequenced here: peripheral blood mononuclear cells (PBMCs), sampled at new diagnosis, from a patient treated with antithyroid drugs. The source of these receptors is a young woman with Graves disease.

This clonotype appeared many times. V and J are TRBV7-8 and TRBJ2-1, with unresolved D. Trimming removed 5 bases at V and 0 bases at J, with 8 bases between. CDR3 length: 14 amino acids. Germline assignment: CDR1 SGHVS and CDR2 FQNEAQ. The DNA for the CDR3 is TGTGCCAGCAGCCCAGGACCCTCCTACAATGAGCAGTTCTTC. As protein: CASSPGPSYNEQFF.

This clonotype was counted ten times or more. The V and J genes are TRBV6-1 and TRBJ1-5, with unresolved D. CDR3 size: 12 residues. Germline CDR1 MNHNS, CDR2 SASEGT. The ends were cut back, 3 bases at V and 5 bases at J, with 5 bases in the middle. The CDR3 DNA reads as TGTGCCAGCAGTGACCAGGATCAGCCCCAGCATTTT. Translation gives CASSDQDQPQHF.

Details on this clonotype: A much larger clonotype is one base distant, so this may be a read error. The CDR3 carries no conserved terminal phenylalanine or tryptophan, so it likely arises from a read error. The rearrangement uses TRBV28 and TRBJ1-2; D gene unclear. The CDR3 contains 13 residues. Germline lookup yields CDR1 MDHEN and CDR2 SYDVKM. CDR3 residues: CASSLWEDYGYTL. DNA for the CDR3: TGTGCCAGCAGTCTATGGGAAGACTATGGCTACACCCTC.

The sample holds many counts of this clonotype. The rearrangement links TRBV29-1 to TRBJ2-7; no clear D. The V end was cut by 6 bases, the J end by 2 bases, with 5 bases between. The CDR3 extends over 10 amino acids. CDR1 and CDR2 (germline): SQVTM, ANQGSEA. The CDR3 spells CSVLAYEQYF. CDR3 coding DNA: TGCAGCGTATTGGCCTACGAGCAGTACTTC.

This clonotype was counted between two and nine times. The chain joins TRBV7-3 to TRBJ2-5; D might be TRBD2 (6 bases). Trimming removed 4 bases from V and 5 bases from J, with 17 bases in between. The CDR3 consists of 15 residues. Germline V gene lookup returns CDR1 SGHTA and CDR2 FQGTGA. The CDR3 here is CASSSHSGSGETQYF. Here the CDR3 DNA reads TGTGCCAGCAGCTCCCATAGCGGAAGCGGGGAGACCCAGTACTTC.

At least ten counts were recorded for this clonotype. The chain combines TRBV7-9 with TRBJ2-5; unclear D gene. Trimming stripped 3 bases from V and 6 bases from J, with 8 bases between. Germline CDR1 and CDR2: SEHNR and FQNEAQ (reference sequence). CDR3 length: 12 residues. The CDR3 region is CASSLDRKTQYF. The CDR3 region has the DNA TGTGCCAGCAGCTTGGATCGGAAGACCCAGTACTTC.

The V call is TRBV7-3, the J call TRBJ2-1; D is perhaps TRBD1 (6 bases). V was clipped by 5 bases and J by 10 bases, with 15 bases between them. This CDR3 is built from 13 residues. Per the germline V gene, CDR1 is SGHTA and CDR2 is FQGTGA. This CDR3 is CASSHRTEREQFF. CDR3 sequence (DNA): TGTGCCAGCAGCCACCGGACAGAACGGGAGCAGTTCTTC.

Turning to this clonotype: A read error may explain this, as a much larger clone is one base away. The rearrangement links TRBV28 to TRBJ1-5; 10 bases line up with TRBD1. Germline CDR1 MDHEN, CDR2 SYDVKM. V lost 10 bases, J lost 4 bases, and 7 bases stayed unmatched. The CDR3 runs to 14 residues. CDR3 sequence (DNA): TGTGCCAACATTCCGGGACAGGGGAATCAGCCCCAGCATTTT. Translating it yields CANIPGQGNQPQHF.

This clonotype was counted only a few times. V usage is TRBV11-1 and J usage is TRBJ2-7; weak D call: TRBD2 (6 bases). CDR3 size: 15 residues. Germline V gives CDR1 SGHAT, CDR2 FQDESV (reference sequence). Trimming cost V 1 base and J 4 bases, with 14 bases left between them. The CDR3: CASSLESGAGYEQYF. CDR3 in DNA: TGTGCCAGCAGCTTAGAATCGGGAGCCGGTTACGAGCAGTACTTC.

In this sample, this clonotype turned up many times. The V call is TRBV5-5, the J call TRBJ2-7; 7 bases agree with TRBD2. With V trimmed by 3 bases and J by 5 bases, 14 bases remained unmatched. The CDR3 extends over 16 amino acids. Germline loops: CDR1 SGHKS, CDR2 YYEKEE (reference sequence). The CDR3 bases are TGTGCCAGCAGCTCGACCCCTTGGGGAGGGTGGAACGAGCAGTACTTC. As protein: CASSSTPWGGWNEQYF.

The CDR3 nucleotides are TGTGCCAGCAGTGAACAAGCGGGAGGAGGGGGTGAGCAGTTCTTC. Protein product: CASSEQAGGGGEQFF. The chain combines TRBV6-4 with TRBJ2-1; 9 bases map to TRBD2. J was trimmed by 9 bases and V by 3 bases; bases with no gene match: 9. CDR1 MRHNA and CDR2 SNTAGT come from the germline V gene. The CDR3 is 15 residues long.